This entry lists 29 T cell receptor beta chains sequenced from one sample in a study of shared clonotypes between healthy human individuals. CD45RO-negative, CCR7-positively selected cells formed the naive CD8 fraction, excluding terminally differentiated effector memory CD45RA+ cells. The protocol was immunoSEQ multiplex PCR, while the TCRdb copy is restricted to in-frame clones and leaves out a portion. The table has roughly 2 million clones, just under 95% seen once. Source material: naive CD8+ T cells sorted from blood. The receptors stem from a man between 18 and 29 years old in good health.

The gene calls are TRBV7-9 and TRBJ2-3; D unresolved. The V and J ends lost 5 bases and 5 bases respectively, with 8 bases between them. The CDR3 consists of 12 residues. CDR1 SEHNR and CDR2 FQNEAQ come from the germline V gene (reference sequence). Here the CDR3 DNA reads TGTGCCAGCAGCCGATTCTTAGATACGCAGTATTTT. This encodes CASSRFLDTQYF.

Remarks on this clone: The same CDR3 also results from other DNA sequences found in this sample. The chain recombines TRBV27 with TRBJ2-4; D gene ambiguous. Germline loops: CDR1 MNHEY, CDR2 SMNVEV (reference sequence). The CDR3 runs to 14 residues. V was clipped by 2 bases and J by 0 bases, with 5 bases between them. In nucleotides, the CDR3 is TGTGCCAGCAGTTTAGCTGGAGCCAAAAACATTCAGTACTTC. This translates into CASSLAGAKNIQYF.

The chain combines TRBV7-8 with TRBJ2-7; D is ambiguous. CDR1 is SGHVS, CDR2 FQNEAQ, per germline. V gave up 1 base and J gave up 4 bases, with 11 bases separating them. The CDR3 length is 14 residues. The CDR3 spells CASSLDFTLYEQYF. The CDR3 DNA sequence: TGTGCCAGCAGCTTAGATTTTACCCTTTACGAGCAGTACTTC.

The CDR3 reads CASGPGPGQGNYGYTF. CDR3 nucleotide sequence: TGTGCCAGCGGGCCGGGACCGGGACAGGGGAACTATGGCTACACCTTC. The chain joins TRBV27 to TRBJ1-2; 10 positions agree with TRBD1. The V gene end was trimmed by 8 bases and the J gene end by 2 bases; junction bases not matched to a gene: 11. CDR1 is MNHEY, CDR2 SMNVEV, per germline (reference sequence). The CDR3 covers 16 residues.

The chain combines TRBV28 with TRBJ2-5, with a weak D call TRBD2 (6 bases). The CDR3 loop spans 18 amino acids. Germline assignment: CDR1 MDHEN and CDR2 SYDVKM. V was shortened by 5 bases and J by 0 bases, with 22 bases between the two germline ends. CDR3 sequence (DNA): TGTGCCAGCAGTCCTCCCCTCCGAGGGGCGGGGCACCAAGAGACCCAGTACTTC. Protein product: CASSPPLRGAGHQETQYF.

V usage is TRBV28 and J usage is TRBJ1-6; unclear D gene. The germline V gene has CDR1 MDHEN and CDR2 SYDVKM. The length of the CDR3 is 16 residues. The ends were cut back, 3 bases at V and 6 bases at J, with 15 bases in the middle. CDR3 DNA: TGTGCCAGCAGTTTTTCTCCTGGGCGGATTAATTCACCCCTCCACTTT. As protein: CASSFSPGRINSPLHF.

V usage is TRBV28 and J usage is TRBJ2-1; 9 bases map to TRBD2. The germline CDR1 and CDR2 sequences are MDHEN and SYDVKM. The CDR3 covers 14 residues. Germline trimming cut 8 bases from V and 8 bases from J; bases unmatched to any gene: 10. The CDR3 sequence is CASVLAGEFDEQFF. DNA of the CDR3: TGTGCCAGCGTGTTAGCGGGGGAATTTGATGAGCAGTTCTTC. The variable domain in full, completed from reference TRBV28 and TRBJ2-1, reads DVKVTQSSRYLVKRTGEKVFLECVQDMDHENMFWYRQDPGLGLRLIYFSYDVKMKEKGDIPEGYSVSREKKERFSLILESASTNQTSMYLCASVLAGEFDEQFFGPGTRLTVL.

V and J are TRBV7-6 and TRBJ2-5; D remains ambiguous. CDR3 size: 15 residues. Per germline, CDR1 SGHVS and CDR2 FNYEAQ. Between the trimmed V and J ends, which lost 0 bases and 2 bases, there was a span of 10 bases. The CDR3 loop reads CASSLALGVQETQYF. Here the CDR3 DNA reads TGTGCCAGCAGCTTAGCGCTTGGGGTTCAAGAGACCCAGTACTTC.

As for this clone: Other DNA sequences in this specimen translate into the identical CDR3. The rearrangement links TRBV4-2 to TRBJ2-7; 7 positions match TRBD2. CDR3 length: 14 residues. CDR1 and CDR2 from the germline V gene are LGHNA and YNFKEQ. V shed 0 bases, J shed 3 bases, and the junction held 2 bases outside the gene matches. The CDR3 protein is CASSQDGGGYEQYF. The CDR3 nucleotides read TGTGCCAGCAGCCAAGATGGGGGGGGCTACGAGCAGTACTTC.

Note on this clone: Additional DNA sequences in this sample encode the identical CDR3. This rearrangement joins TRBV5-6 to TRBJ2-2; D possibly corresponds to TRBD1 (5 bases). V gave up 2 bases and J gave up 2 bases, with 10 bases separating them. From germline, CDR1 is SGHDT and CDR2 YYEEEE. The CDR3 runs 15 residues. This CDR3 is CASSFGQGNTGELFF. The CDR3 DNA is TGTGCCAGCAGCTTTGGTCAGGGAAACACCGGGGAGCTGTTTTTT.

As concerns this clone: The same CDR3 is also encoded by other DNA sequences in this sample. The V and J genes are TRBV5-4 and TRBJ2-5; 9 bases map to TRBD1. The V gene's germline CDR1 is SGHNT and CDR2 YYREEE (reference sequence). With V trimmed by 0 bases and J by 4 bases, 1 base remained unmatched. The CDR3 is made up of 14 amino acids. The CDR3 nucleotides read TGTGCCAGCAGCTTGGACAGGGGGCTAGAGACCCAGTACTTC. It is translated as CASSLDRGLETQYF. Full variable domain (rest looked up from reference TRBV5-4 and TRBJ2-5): ETGVTQSPTHLIKTRGQQVTLRCSSQSGHNTVSWYQQALGQGPQFIFQYYREEENGRGNFPPRFSGLQFPNYSSELNVNALELDDSALYLCASSLDRGLETQYFGPGTRLLVL.

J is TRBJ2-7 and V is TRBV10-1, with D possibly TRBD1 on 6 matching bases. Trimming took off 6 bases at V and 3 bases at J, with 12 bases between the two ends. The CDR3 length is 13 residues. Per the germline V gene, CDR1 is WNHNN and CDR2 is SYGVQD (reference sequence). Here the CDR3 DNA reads TGCGCCAGCAGCTCGGACAGAATCTACGAGCAGTACTTC. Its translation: CASSSDRIYEQYF.

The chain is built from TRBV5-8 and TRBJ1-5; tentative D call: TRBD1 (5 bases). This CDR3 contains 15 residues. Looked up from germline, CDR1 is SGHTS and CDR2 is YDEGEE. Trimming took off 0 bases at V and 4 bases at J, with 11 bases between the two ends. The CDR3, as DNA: TGTGCCAGCAGCTTGGTTGGGTCAGGGAATCAGCCCCAGCATTTT. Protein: CASSLVGSGNQPQHF.

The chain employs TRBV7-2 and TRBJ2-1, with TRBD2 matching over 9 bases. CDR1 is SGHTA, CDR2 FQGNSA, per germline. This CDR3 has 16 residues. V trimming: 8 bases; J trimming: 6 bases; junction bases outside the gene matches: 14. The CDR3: CASAPRGSGGLNEQFF. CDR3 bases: TGTGCCAGCGCGCCCAGGGGGAGCGGGGGGCTCAATGAGCAGTTCTTC. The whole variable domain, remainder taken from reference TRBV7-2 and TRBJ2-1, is GAGVSQSPSNKVTEKGKDVELRCDPISGHTALYWYRQSLGQGLEFLIYFQGNSAPDKSGLPSDRFSAERTGGSVSTLTIQRTQQEDSAVYLCASAPRGSGGLNEQFFGPGTRLTVL.

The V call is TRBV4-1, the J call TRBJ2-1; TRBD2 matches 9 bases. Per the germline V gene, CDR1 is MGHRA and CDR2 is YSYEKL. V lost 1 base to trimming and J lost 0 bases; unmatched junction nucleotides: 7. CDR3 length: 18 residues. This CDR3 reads CASSQGERGVSSYNEQFF. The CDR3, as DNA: TGCGCCAGCAGCCAAGGGGAGCGGGGGGTAAGCTCCTACAATGAGCAGTTCTTC.

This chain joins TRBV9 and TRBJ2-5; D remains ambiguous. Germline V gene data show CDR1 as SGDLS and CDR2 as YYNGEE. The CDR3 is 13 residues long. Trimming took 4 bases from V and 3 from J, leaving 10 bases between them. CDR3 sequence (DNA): TGTGCCAGCAGCAGTTTGTCGAAAGAGACCCAGTACTTC. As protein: CASSSLSKETQYF. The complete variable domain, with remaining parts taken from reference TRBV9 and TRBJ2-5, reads DSGVTQTPKHLITATGQRVTLRCSPRSGDLSVYWYQQSLDQGLQFLIQYYNGEERAKGNILERFSAQQFPDLHSELNLSSLELGDSALYFCASSSLSKETQYFGPGTRLLVL.

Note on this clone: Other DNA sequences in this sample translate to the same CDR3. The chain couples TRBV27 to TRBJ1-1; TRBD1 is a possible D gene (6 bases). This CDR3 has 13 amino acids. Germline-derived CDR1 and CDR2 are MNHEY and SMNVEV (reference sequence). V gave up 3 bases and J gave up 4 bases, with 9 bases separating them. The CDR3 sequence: CASSFGGSTEAFF. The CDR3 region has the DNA TGTGCCAGCAGTTTCGGGGGCTCCACTGAAGCTTTCTTT.

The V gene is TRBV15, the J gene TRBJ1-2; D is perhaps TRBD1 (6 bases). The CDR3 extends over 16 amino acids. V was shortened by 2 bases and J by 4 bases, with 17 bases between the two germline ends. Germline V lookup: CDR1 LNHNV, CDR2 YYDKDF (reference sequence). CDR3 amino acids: CATSRSTHTGFYGYTF. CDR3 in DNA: TGTGCCACCAGCAGATCCACCCATACAGGGTTCTATGGCTACACCTTC.

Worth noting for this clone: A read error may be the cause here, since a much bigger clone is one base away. CDR3 region: CASSEGKAYEQYF. DNA of the CDR3: TGTGCCAGCAGTGAAGGGAAGGCCTACGAGCAGTACTTC. V and J are TRBV6-1 and TRBJ2-7; the D is unclear. Germline loops: CDR1 MNHNS, CDR2 SASEGT. V was clipped by 1 base and J by 2 bases, with 6 bases between them. This CDR3 has 13 amino acids.

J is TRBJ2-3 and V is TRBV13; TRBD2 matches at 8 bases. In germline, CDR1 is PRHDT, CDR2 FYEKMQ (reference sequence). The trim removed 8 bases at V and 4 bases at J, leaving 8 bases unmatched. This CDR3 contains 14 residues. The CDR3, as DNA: TGTGCCAGCTGGTGGCGGGGGGATGCAGATACGCAGTATTTT. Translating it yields CASWWRGDADTQYF.

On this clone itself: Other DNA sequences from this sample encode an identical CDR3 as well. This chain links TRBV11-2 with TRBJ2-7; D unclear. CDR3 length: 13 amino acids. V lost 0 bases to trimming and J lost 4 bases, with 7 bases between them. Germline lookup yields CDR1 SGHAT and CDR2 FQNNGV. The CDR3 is CASSLEVGYEQYF. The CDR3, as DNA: TGTGCCAGCAGCTTAGAAGTCGGTTACGAGCAGTACTTC. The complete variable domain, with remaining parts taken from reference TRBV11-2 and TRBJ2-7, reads EAGVAQSPRYKIIEKRQSVAFWCNPISGHATLYWYQQILGQGPKLLIQFQNNGVVDDSQLPKDRFSAERLKGVDSTLKIQPAKLEDSAVYLCASSLEVGYEQYFGPGTRLTVT.

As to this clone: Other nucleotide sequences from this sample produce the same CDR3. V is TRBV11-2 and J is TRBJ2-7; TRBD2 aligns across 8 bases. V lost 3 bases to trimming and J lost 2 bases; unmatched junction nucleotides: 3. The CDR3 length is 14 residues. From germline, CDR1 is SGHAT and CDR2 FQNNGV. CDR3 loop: CASSFSGATYEQYF. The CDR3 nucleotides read TGTGCCAGCAGCTTTAGCGGGGCCACCTACGAGCAGTACTTC.

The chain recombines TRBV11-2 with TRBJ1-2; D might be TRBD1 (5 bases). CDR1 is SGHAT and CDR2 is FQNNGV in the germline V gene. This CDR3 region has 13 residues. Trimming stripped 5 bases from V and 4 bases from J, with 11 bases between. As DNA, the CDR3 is TGTGCCAGCAGCCCCGGGACCACCTATGGCTACACCTTC. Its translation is CASSPGTTYGYTF.

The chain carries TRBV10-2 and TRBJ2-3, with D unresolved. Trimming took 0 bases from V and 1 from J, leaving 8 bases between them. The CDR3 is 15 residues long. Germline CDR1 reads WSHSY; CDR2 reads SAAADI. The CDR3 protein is CASSESETGTDTQYF. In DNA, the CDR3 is TGCGCCAGCAGTGAGTCAGAGACCGGCACAGATACGCAGTATTTT.

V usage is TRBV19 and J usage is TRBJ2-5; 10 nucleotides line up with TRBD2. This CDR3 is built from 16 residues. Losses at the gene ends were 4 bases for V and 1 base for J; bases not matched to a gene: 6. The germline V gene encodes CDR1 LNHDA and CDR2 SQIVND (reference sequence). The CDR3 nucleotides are TGTGCCAGTAGTAAGACTAGCGGGCCTTCCCAAGAGACCCAGTACTTC. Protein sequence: CASSKTSGPSQETQYF.

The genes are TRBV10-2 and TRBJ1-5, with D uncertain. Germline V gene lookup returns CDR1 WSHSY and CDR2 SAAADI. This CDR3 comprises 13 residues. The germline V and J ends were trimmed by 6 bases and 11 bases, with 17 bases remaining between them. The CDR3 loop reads CASSEMDPRAQHF. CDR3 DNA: TGCGCCAGCAGCGAAATGGACCCAAGGGCCCAGCATTTT.

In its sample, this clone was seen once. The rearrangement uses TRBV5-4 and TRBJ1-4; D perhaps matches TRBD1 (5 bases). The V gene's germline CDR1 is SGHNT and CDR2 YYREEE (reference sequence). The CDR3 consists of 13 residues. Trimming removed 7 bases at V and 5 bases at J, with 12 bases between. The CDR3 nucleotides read TGTGCCAGCGGAGACAGTCTGAATGAAAAACTGTTTTTT. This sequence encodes CASGDSLNEKLFF.

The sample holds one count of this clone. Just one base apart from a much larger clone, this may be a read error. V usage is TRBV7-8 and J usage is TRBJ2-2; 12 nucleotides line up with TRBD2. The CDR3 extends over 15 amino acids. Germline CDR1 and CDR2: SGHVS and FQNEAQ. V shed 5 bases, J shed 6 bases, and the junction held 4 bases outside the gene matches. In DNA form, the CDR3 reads TGTGCCAGCAGCGTACTAGCGGGGGGTTCCGGGGAGCTGTTTTTT. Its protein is CASSVLAGGSGELFF.

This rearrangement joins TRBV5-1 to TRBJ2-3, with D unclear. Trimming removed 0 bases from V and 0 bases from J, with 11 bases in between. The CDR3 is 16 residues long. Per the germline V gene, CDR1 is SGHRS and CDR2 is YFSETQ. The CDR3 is CASSLVHITSTDTQYF. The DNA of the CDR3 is TGCGCCAGCAGCTTGGTACATATCACTAGCACAGATACGCAGTATTTT.